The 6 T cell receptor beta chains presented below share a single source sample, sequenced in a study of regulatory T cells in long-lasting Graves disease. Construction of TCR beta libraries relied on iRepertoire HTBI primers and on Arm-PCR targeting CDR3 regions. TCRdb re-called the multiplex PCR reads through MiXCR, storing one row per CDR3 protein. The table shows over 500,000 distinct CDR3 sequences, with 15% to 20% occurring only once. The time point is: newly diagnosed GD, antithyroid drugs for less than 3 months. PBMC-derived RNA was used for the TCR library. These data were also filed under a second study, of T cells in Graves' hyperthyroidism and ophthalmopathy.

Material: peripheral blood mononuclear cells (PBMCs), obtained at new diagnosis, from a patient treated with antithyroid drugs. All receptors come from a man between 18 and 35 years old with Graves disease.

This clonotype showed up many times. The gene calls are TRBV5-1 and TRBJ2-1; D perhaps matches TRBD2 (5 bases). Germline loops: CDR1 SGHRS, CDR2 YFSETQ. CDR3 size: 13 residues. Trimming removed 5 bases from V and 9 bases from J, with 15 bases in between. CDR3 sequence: CASSSTQSGEQFF. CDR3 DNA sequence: TGCGCCAGCAGTTCCACGCAGAGCGGTGAGCAGTTCTTC.

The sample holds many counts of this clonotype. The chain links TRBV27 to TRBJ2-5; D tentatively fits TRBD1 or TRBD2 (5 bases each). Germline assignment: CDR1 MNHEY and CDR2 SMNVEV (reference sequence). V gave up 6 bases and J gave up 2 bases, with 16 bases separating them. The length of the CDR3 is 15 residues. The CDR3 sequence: CASSYKRGVQETQYF. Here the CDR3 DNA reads TGTGCCAGCAGCTATAAGAGAGGGGTTCAAGAGACCCAGTACTTC.

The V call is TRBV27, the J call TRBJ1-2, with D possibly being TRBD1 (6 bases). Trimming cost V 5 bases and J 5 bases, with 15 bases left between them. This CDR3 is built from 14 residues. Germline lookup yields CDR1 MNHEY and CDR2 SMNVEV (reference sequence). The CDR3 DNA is TGTGCCAGCAGTCCCCCGGACAGTGGGTATGGCTACACCTTC. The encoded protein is CASSPPDSGYGYTF.

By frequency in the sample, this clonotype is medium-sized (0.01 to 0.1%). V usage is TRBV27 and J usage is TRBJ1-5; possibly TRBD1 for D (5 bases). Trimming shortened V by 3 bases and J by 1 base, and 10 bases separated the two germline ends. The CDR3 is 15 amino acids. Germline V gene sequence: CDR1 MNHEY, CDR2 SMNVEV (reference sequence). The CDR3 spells CASSFGGPSNQPQHF. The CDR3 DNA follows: TGTGCCAGCAGTTTTGGGGGACCGAGCAATCAGCCCCAGCATTTT.

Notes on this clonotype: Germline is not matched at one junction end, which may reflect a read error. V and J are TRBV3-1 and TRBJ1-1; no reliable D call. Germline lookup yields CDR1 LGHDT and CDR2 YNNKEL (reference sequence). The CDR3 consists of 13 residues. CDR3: CASSQLMNTEALF. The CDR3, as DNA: TGTGCCAGCAGCCAGCTAATGAACACTGAAGCTCTCTTT.

CDR3 bases: TGTGCCAGCAGTTTCCGCAGTCACAATCAGCCCCAGCATTTT. Protein product: CASSFRSHNQPQHF. The V and J genes are TRBV27 and TRBJ1-5; D gene uncertain. Germline CDR1 is MNHEY and CDR2 is SMNVEV (reference sequence). Trimming took 3 bases from V and 3 from J, leaving 9 bases between them. The CDR3 loop spans 14 amino acids.